This is a list of T cell receptor beta chains from one sample in a study of blood T cells in healthy people across ages. TCRdb reprocessed the 5' RACE reads via MiXCR and lists one record per CDR3 protein. This sample has over 950,000 distinct CDR3 sequences, with roughly 51% found just once. Material: blood. The receptors were gathered from a woman in her sixties or seventies in good health. Both conserved end residues are part of each CDR3. The D gene is left open where the match is weak. Clone size is given for some rows only: seen once, a few or many times, or a class if the clone is expanded.

few	TRBD1	TRBJ2-7	TRBV7-9	TGTGCCAGCAGCCGGGACAGCCCCTATCTCTACGAGCAGTACTTC	CASSRDSPYLYEQYF
.	.	TRBJ1-1	TRBV29-1	TGCAGCGTTGAAGAAGCGGTGGGAGCTTTCTTT	CSVEEAVGAFF
.	.	TRBJ2-6	TRBV29-1	TGCAGCGTTGAAGATCGTGGACTCCCTGGCCGGGGTATTGCTGGGGCTAACGTCCTGACTTTC	CSVEDRGLPGRGIAGANVLTF
once	TRBD2	TRBJ2-5	TRBV6-1	TGTGCCAGCAGCGGGGAAATAGCGGGGGGGCCGCGAGAGACCCAGTACTTC	CASSGEIAGGPRETQYF
.	.	TRBJ2-5	TRBV12-3/TRBV12-4	TGTGCCAGCAGTTTTACTAGCCTCTTGGGGGAGACCCAGTACTTC	CASSFTSLLGETQYF
.	.	TRBJ2-7	TRBV7-2	TGTGCCAGCAGCTTATCTGTTGCAGGGAAGGGGTGCGAGCAGTACTTC	CASSLSVAGKGCEQYF
few	TRBD1	TRBJ1-2	TRBV7-2	TGTGCCAGCACGATTAATCCGGAGGGCAGGGGGCATGGCTACACCTTC	CASTINPEGRGHGYTF
few	.	TRBJ1-5	TRBV6-6	TGTGCCAGCAGTAAAAGAGTACTTGGGAGCAATCAGCCCCAGCATTTT	CASSKRVLGSNQPQHF
few	.	TRBJ1-6	TRBV4-2	TGTGCCAGCAGCCGTGGACAAGGTGGTTCACCCCTCCACTTT	CASSRGQGGSPLHF
.	.	TRBJ2-6	TRBV7-6	TGTGCCAGCAGCTTACGGACGGAATACTCTGGGGCCAACGTCCTGACTTTC	CASSLRTEYSGANVLTF
.	.	TRBJ2-3	TRBV29-1	TGCAGCGTTGAAGAACAGACTACTACGCAGTATTTT	CSVEEQTTTQYF
once	.	TRBJ1-5	TRBV20-1	TGCAGTGTAGAAGGGCAGCCCCAGCATTTT	CSVEGQPQHF
.	TRBD1	TRBJ2-3	TRBV20-1	TGCAGTGCTGAATCGGGACAGGGCACAGATACGCAGTATTTT	CSAESGQGTDTQYF
once	.	TRBJ2-5	TRBV6-2/TRBV6-3	TGTGCCAGCAGTTGGGGCGGGGTACAGGAGACCCAGTACTTC	CASSWGGVQETQYF
.	TRBD1	TRBJ1-5	TRBV18	TGTGCCAGCCGGCCGGGACAGGGAGTGCAGCCCCAGCATTTT	CASRPGQGVQPQHF
.	.	TRBJ2-3	TRBV20-1	TGCAGTGCTATAGGGCGGAGCACAGATACGCAGTATTTT	CSAIGRSTDTQYF
.	.	TRBJ2-5	TRBV9	TGTGCCAGCAGCGTAGCTACAGGTGGTATGATGGAGACCCAGTACTTC	CASSVATGGMMETQYF
.	TRBD1	TRBJ1-2	TRBV7-2	TGTGCCAGCACCCCACAGGGGTATGGCTACACCTTC	CASTPQGYGYTF
.	TRBD2	TRBJ2-5	TRBV19	TGTGCCAGTAGGGGACTAGCGGAAGAGACCCAGTACTTC	CASRGLAEETQYF
.	.	TRBJ1-5	TRBV12-3/TRBV12-4	TGTGCCAGCAGTTTAGAACAGAGACAGCCCCAGCATTTT	CASSLEQRQPQHF
few	TRBD1	TRBJ1-2	TRBV6-2/TRBV6-3	TGTGCCAGCCGGGACAGTACTAACTATGGCTACACCTTC	CASRDSTNYGYTF
once	TRBD1	TRBJ1-5	TRBV20-1	TGCAGTGCTAGAAGGGACAGGAGCAATCAGCCCCAGCATTTT	CSARRDRSNQPQHF
few	.	TRBJ1-2	TRBV2	TGTGCCAGCAGTGAAACCGCCGGGGCCGGCTACACCTTC	CASSETAGAGYTF
.	.	TRBJ1-4	TRBV4-1	TGCGCCAGCAGCCCTTGGGGAAGCTCCGATGAAAAACTGTTTTTT	CASSPWGSSDEKLFF
.	.	TRBJ2-5	TRBV7-3	TGTGCCAGCAGCTTATTGGGGTCTTCGGGAGAGACCCAGTACTTC	CASSLLGSSGETQYF
.	.	TRBJ2-1	TRBV29-1	TGCAGCGTTGTGTGGGCGAGCTCCTACAATGAGCAGTTCTTC	CSVVWASSYNEQFF
.	.	TRBJ2-5	TRBV4-1	TGCGCCAGCAGCCAAGTGATGCTGACACTCCAAGAGACCCAGTACTTC	CASSQVMLTLQETQYF
few	.	TRBJ2-3	TRBV20-1	TGCAGTGCTAGGGGGTCGAGGGGCAGCCGCACAGATACGCAGTATTTT	CSARGSRGSRTDTQYF
.	TRBD2	TRBJ2-5	TRBV20-1	TGCAGTGCTGGACCCTGGACTAGCGTGCAAGAGACCCAGTACTTC	CSAGPWTSVQETQYF
few	.	TRBJ2-7	TRBV28	TGTGCCAGCAGTTTGGGGGGAGAAAGGTACTTC	CASSLGGERYF
.	.	TRBJ2-2	TRBV4-3	TGCGCCAGCAGCCAAGAATTCACAGTGAACACCGGGGAGCTGTTTTTT	CASSQEFTVNTGELFF
many	TRBD2	TRBJ2-7	TRBV7-2	TGTGCCAGCAGCGGTTTTACTAGCGGGAGATCTGACGAGCAGTACTTC	CASSGFTSGRSDEQYF
once	TRBD1	TRBJ1-5	TRBV18	TGTGCCAGCTCACCAGGAGACAGGGAGGATAAGCCCCAGCATTTT	CASSPGDREDKPQHF
.	TRBD2	TRBJ2-4	TRBV7-9	TGTGCCAGCAGCTTAGCGCTCGGACTAGCGGGAGGGCCCCCTCAGTACTTC	CASSLALGLAGGPPQYF
.	.	TRBJ2-1	TRBV4-1	TGCGCCAGCAGCCGAGACGCAGGGACCTACAATGAGCAGTTCTTC	CASSRDAGTYNEQFF
.	.	TRBJ2-7	TRBV12-3/TRBV12-4	TGTGCCGGCAGTCCGGGACCGACCTACGAGCAGTACTTC	CAGSPGPTYEQYF
.	TRBD1	TRBJ2-7	TRBV10-3	TGTGCCATCAGCAGGGGACAGGGCGTTCTCTACGAGCAGTACTTC	CAISRGQGVLYEQYF
.	TRBD2	TRBJ2-1	TRBV20-1	TGCAGTGCCCGACTAGCGTCGGGCAATGAGCAGTTCTTC	CSARLASGNEQFF
.	TRBD2	TRBJ2-5	TRBV7-7	TGTGCCAGCAGCTTAGGGACTAGCGGGGGCGAGACCCAGTACTTC	CASSLGTSGGETQYF
.	.	TRBJ2-1	TRBV6-2/TRBV6-3	TGTGCCAGCAGTTGGTATCGTTACAATGAGCAGTTCTTC	CASSWYRYNEQFF
many	.	TRBJ2-1	TRBV24-1	TGTGCCACCAGTGATTCCCTGTGGGGACTGAGGAATGAGCAGTTCTTC	CATSDSLWGLRNEQFF
few	.	TRBJ1-2	TRBV7-9	TGTGCCAGCAGCTCCGTAACTGGAGGCTACACCTTC	CASSSVTGGYTF